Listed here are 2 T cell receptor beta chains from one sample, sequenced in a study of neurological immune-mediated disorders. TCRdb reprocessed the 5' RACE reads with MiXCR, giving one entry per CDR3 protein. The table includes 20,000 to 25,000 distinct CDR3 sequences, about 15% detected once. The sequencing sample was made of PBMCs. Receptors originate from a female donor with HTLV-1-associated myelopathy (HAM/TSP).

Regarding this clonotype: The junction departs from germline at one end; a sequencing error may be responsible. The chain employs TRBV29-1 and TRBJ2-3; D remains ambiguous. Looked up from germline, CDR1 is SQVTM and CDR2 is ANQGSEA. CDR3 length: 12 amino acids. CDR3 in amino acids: CSVRTRTDTQYF. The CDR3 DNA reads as TGCAGCGTGAGGACGCGAACAGATACACAGTATTTT.

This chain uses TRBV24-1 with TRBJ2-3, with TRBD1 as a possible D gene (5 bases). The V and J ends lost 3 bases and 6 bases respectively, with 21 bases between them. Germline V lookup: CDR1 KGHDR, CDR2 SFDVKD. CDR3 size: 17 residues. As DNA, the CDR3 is TGTGCCACCAGTGATCCTCTGGACATATCTTCTTCGGATACGCAGTATTTT. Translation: CATSDPLDISSSDTQYF.